This is a list of T cell receptor beta chains from one sample in a study of blood T cell repertoires in COVID-19. Repertoires were generated with immunoSEQ multiplex PCR, while TCRdb's copy carries only in-frame clones and drops some. The table lists roughly 320,000 clones, more than 85% of them singletons. The material sequenced was peripheral blood. These receptors all come from a man between 65 and 80 years old with acute or convalescent COVID-19. Both conserved end residues are part of each CDR3. D genes are given only for firm matches. Clone size is given for some rows only: seen once, a few or many times, or a class if the clone is expanded.

D gene,J gene,clone size,V gene,CDR3 DNA,CDR3 protein
NA,TRBJ2-4,once,TRBV11-1,TGTGCCAGCAGCTCCGACCACGGGGACATTCAGTACTTC,CASSSDHGDIQYF
NA,TRBJ1-2,NA,TRBV5-4,TGTGCCAGCAGCAACCCACAGGGAGGGGACTATGGCTACACCTTC,CASSNPQGGDYGYTF
NA,TRBJ1-2,NA,TRBV12-3/TRBV12-4,TGTGCCAGCAGTGGAACAGCCTATGGCTACACCTTC,CASSGTAYGYTF
NA,TRBJ2-1,NA,TRBV6-5,TGTGCCAGCAGACGCGACGGAGACAATGAGCAGTTCTTC,CASRRDGDNEQFF
TRBD1,TRBJ2-3,NA,TRBV28,TGTGCCAGCAGTTCAACAGGGGTGGGCACAGATACGCAGTATTTT,CASSSTGVGTDTQYF
NA,TRBJ2-5,NA,TRBV12-3/TRBV12-4,TGTGCCAGCAGTAAGGGAGCAAGGGAGACCCAGTACTTC,CASSKGARETQYF
NA,TRBJ2-1,NA,TRBV5-1,TGCGCCAGCAGAATAGAACTTTTTTCCTACAATGAGCAGTTCTTC,CASRIELFSYNEQFF
TRBD2,TRBJ2-3,NA,TRBV5-6,TGTGCCAGCAGCTTGGTCTCTAGCGGGGGGATGAGACTCACAGATACGCAGTATTTT,CASSLVSSGGMRLTDTQYF
NA,TRBJ2-7,NA,TRBV29-1,TGCAGCGTTTCACAGGGCTCCTACGAGCAGTACTTC,CSVSQGSYEQYF
TRBD2,TRBJ2-1,NA,TRBV5-1,TGCGCCAGCAGCATAGGACTAGCGGACTTCAATGAGCAGTTCTTC,CASSIGLADFNEQFF
TRBD2,TRBJ2-3,NA,TRBV3-1/TRBV3-2,TGTGCCAGCAGCCTCACTAGCGGGGCAGATACGCAGTATTTT,CASSLTSGADTQYF
NA,TRBJ2-6,NA,TRBV5-1,TGCGCCAGCAGCTTGGGCAGGGCCTCTGGGGCCAACGTCCTGACTTTC,CASSLGRASGANVLTF
TRBD1,TRBJ2-7,few,TRBV4-2,TGTGCCAGCAGCCAAGCCTGGACAGGGGTCTCCTACGAGCAGTACTTC,CASSQAWTGVSYEQYF
NA,TRBJ2-4,NA,TRBV6-1,TGTGCCAGCAGTGAAGTAGCCGGGTTAGCGGACATTCAGTACTTC,CASSEVAGLADIQYF
NA,TRBJ1-4,NA,TRBV12-3/TRBV12-4,TGTGCCAGCAGTTCGATCAGGGAAAAACTGTTTTTT,CASSSIREKLFF
NA,TRBJ2-3,NA,TRBV9,TGTGCCAGCAGTCCACGAGTGACTAGCACAGATACGCAGTATTTT,CASSPRVTSTDTQYF
TRBD2,TRBJ2-5,NA,TRBV7-9,TGTGCCAGCGGCGGGGGGGAAGAGACCCAGTACTTC,CASGGGEETQYF
TRBD2,TRBJ2-2,once,TRBV11-2,TGTGCCAGCAGTTGGACTAGCGGGGGGGCTGACACCGGGGAGCTGTTTTTT,CASSWTSGGADTGELFF
TRBD1,TRBJ1-2,NA,TRBV12-3/TRBV12-4,TGTGCCAGCAGTCTATGGACAGGGGATGGCTACACCTTC,CASSLWTGDGYTF
NA,TRBJ1-6,NA,TRBV25-1,TGTGCCAGCAGTGCAGGGGATAATTCACCCCTCCACTTT,CASSAGDNSPLHF
TRBD1,TRBJ2-5,NA,TRBV24-1,TGTGCCACCAGTGAGAACAGGGGAACTAATAAAGAGACCCAGTACTTC,CATSENRGTNKETQYF
TRBD2,TRBJ2-2,NA,TRBV6-6,TGTGCCAGCAGTCAACGGGGACTAGCGGGAGCGGGAAACACCGGGGAGCTGTTTTTT,CASSQRGLAGAGNTGELFF
TRBD1,TRBJ2-5,NA,TRBV29-1,TGCAGCATCTCAACCGGGACAGGAGAGACCCAGTACTTC,CSISTGTGETQYF
TRBD1,TRBJ1-1,NA,TRBV11-2,TGTGCCAGCAGCTTACCAGGGGGCGCAGGGACTGAAGCTTTCTTT,CASSLPGGAGTEAFF
NA,TRBJ1-1,NA,TRBV7-2,TGTGCCAGCAGCCCTAACCGGCCGGGGAACACTGAAGCTTTCTTT,CASSPNRPGNTEAFF
NA,TRBJ1-4,NA,TRBV18,TGTGCCAGCTCACCGTCGAATGAAAAACTGTTTTTT,CASSPSNEKLFF
NA,TRBJ1-1,NA,TRBV20-1,TGCAGTGCGCAGGGATACACTGAAGCTTTCTTT,CSAQGYTEAFF
NA,TRBJ2-1,NA,TRBV5-1,TGCGCCAGCAGCTTGCGAGGCGATGAGCAGTTCTTC,CASSLRGDEQFF
NA,TRBJ2-7,once,TRBV18,TGTGCCAGCTCGCCGACAGTTACCTACGAGCAGTACTTC,CASSPTVTYEQYF
TRBD1,TRBJ2-7,NA,TRBV5-1,TGCGCCAGCAGCTTGGATGGGACAGGGTTCTACGAGCAGTACTTC,CASSLDGTGFYEQYF
TRBD2,TRBJ2-2,NA,TRBV5-1,TGCGCCAGCAGCGCCCGGACTAGCGGGGGTTTCACCGGGGAGCTGTTTTTT,CASSARTSGGFTGELFF
TRBD1,TRBJ1-4,NA,TRBV5-1,TGCGCCAGCACGGAGACAGGGTCGGGAGAAAAACTGTTTTTT,CASTETGSGEKLFF
TRBD1,TRBJ2-1,once,TRBV5-6,TGTGCCAGCAGCTTACCTCAGGGGGCCTCCTACAATGAGCAGTTCTTC,CASSLPQGASYNEQFF
NA,TRBJ2-5,NA,TRBV11-3,TGTACCAGCAGCCAGGGGCTAAAGACCCAGTACTTC,CTSSQGLKTQYF
TRBD1,TRBJ2-1,NA,TRBV11-2,TGTGCCAGCCGCCGGGGACAGGGGGCCTACAATGAGCAGTTCTTC,CASRRGQGAYNEQFF
TRBD1,TRBJ1-5,NA,TRBV18,TGTGCCAGCTCAACAACAGGGGTGAATCAGCCCCAGCATTTT,CASSTTGVNQPQHF
TRBD2,TRBJ2-5,NA,TRBV9,TGTGCCAGCAGCGTAGTAGCGGGGAGGGGAGAGACCCAGTACTTC,CASSVVAGRGETQYF
TRBD1,TRBJ1-2,NA,TRBV5-4,TGTGCCAGCAGCCCGGAGACAGGGCGAGGCTACACCTTC,CASSPETGRGYTF
TRBD2,TRBJ2-1,NA,TRBV24-1,TGTGCCACCAGTGATATCGGGAGTAGCGGGAGCCGAAATGAGCAGTTCTTC,CATSDIGSSGSRNEQFF
TRBD1,TRBJ1-1,NA,TRBV7-6,TGTGCCAGCAGCCCCCGACAGGGTACGAACACTGAAGCTTTCTTT,CASSPRQGTNTEAFF
TRBD2,TRBJ2-5,NA,TRBV28,TGTGCCAGCACCTTGGGTGGTAGCGGGGGGATCGAGACCCAGTACTTC,CASTLGGSGGIETQYF
NA,TRBJ2-7,NA,TRBV12-3/TRBV12-4,TGTGCCAGCAGTTTTCGTCTCGCAGACGAGCAGTACTTC,CASSFRLADEQYF
NA,TRBJ2-1,once,TRBV5-1,TGCGCCAGCAGCTTTTTGCCAGGGGACTACAATGAGCAGTTCTTC,CASSFLPGDYNEQFF
NA,TRBJ2-7,NA,TRBV15,TGTGCCACCAGCAGAGATCCTTTTCGGGAACTAGATGACTACGAGCAGTACTTC,CATSRDPFRELDDYEQYF
TRBD2,TRBJ2-2,NA,TRBV28,TGTGCCAGCAGTCTAGATAGCGGGAGGGTCGGCACCGGGGAGCTGTTTTTT,CASSLDSGRVGTGELFF
TRBD2,TRBJ2-1,NA,TRBV7-2,TGTGCCAGCAGCTTGTCTAGCGGGACTTACAATGAGCAGTTCTTC,CASSLSSGTYNEQFF
NA,TRBJ2-2,NA,TRBV10-3,TGTGCCATCAGTCCCCGCAGGGCGAACACCGGGGAGCTGTTTTTT,CAISPRRANTGELFF
NA,TRBJ2-5,few,TRBV30,TGTGCCTGGAGTCCCCCGGCGGGAAAGACCCAGTACTTC,CAWSPPAGKTQYF
NA,TRBJ1-5,NA,TRBV5-5,TGTGCCAGCAGCTCCGAGGGCGGCAATCAGCCCCAGCATTTT,CASSSEGGNQPQHF